This TCR beta chain appears in the sequencing data of a study of blood T cell repertoires in COVID-19. The CDR3 is made up of 15 amino acids. In germline, CDR1 is SGHDT, CDR2 YYEEEE. Trimming removed 0 bases at V and 0 bases at J, with 10 bases between. Profiling relied on immunoSEQ multiplex PCR, and the TCRdb table lists in-frame clones only, not all of them. This table holds tens of thousands of clones, around nine tenths found once. The sequenced sample consisted of peripheral blood. The TCR sequence derives from a woman in her 70s with acute or convalescent COVID-19. This chain connects TRBV5-6 to TRBJ2-7; D call uncertain. CDR3 in amino acids: CASSLEVWSSYEQYF. In DNA, the CDR3 is TGTGCCAGCAGCTTGGAGGTCTGGAGCTCCTACGAGCAGTACTTC.